The present T cell receptor (beta chain) was sequenced within a study of long-term antiretroviral therapy in people with HIV (dated by TCRdb to 2021 to 2024). A note on the overall study: The earliest samples were collected about a decade before the 2015 WHO recommendation for immediate ART, when ART was typically delayed until CD4 counts fell. Whether ART initiation and durable HIV suppression were associated with changes in peripheral blood TRB repertoire composition and diversity was tested in a retrospective serial study. A total of around 190 cryopreserved PBMC samples came from 30 adults with confirmed HIV infection and were collected serially over a mean of approximately 6 years (range 1-12). About 35% of the 30 participants with HIV were female. No cross-contamination during QIAcube processing was seen in test extractions of a monoclonal T-cell line run alongside approximately 36 polyclonal samples. The full study reports these points: Inferences about post-ART repertoire changes were limited because no data were available on ART adherence, viral resistance or therapy changes. At every time point, the repertoire was dominated by expanded TRB clones first identified before ART initiation, although this dominance fluctuated and, in many PLHIV, declined after ART. Limited PBMC availability meant only the TCR beta chain was sequenced, without alpha chain pairing. Because pre-ART samples had limited cell numbers, profiling was done on unsorted PBMC rather than on sorted CD4+ and CD8+ T cells. HIV repertoires had narrower CDR3 length ranges than controls, and the network structure suggested an antigen-experienced repertoire that shifted only slightly toward naive after ART. Samples dated from the mid-2000s to the late 2010s, and the ART regimens used may be less effective than current ones. Starting ART was linked to a significant rise in TRB diversity, yet even with long-term ART the diversity remained significantly lower than in transplant donor controls.

Sequencing of the TRB variable region was done with the immunoSEQ hsTCRB v3.0 assay at survey level resolution. The targeted TRB sequencing depth was about 40,000-55,000 T-cell genomes per sample. TRB libraries were pooled and sequenced on an Illumina MiSeq using a v3 150-cycle kit. The authors processed their data as follows. Repertoire analysis was performed in R inside a reproducible Nextflow workflow that covered QC, data transformation and analysis. Custom analyses were implemented in LymphoSeq2, an R package for AIRR-Seq data exploration. After excluding several samples that yielded fewer than 5000 total TRB sequences, 188 HIV repertoires remained for analysis. Among the 188 retained HIV repertoires, some 57 were collected before ART initiation and fewer than 150 were collected after ART initiation. Repertoires were downsampled to 5000 TRB nucleotide sequences, with summary statistics averaged over 100 downsampling iterations. TRB sequences were retained for analysis only if CDR3 regions of at least seven amino acids were present. Diversity was assessed using a clonality score derived from Shannon entropy and using the Gini coefficient. In the repertoire networks, any two of the top 5000 CDR3 amino acid sequences were connected whenever the two sequences differed by an edit distance of one. For TRB CDR3 amino acid sequences, antigen specificity groups and MHC restriction were predicted with GLIPH2. To flag known CMV, EBV, HIV or tissue antigen associations, CDR3 amino acid sequences were matched against VDJdb and McPAS-TCR. Pre-ART, post-ART and control groups were compared with Wilcoxon signed-rank tests and Holm-Bonferroni correction. TCRdb carries this immuneACCESS record with in-frame sequences only. Its versions omit some clonotypes, under half of them owing to an unresolved V gene in the studies checked, with the rest unexplained. V and J calls and clone size are as listed in that table; D and trimming were resolved from the DNA. The sample records tens of thousands of clones, 70% to 90% of which are singletons. The top ten clones comprise under 5% of the sample.

For this clone: Its antigen remains unidentified. Base qualities were left out, and no much larger clone turns up one base away.

To be included, a participant needed at least one PBMC sample from before ART initiation plus at least two post-ART samples. Treatment was received in the United States of America by all participants with HIV. Before DNA extraction, cryopreserved samples containing 1-10 million PBMC were thawed and washed. At the time of the earliest PBMC sample for each participant with HIV, ages ranged from about 20 to 55 years. PBMC samples from each participant spanned 1-4 timepoints before ART initiation and 2-8 timepoints after ART initiation, with a median of 7 samples. For every participant, serial HIV viral load, CD4+ T-cell count, ART history and demographic data were obtained. A Qiagen kit on a QIAcube was used to extract genomic DNA from unsorted PBMC, with samples processed in batches of 12. This specimen was unsorted PBMCs, taken 0.8 years before starting antiretroviral therapy. The clonotype was recovered from a man between 18 and 29 years old with HIV.

The CDR3 loop reads CASSLASWDSRPGGDGYTF. The DNA sequence is as follows: TGTGCCAGCAGCTTAGCCTCCTGGGACAGCCGGCCGGGGGGGGATGGCTACACCTTC. The V and J segments used are TRBV7-9 and TRBJ1-2; 7 bases in the junction line up with TRBD1. Trimming leaves V shorter by 0 bases and J shorter by 6 bases, with the junction holding 19 bases beyond the gene matches. Spanning cysteine to phenylalanine, the CDR3 consists of 19 amino acids. Here the CDR3 DNA is all that survives: 57 bases in frame from base 1. Per the germline V gene (reference sequence), SEHNR is the CDR1 and FQNEAQ is the CDR2.